This T cell receptor (beta chain) stems from a study of T cells in localized non-small cell lung cancer (TCRdb year 2020). Study-wide context: The study examined T cell repertoires in roughly 240 patients with early-stage NSCLC and compared tumors with uninvolved tumor-adjacent lungs. The cohort comprised some 240 treatment-naïve NSCLC patients with resected, localized lung tumors. The mean age of the NSCLC patients was under 70 years, with 130 or so men and around 99 women.

Points on this clone: Which antigen it targets is not known. Nothing much larger sits one base from this clone, and base qualities are not available.

TCR beta CDR3 regions were sequenced from DNA using the immunoSEQ Assay. The study's processing was this. T cell density was computed as TCR beta template counts normalized to usable DNA estimated by amplifying housekeeping genes. Richness was estimated using the preseqR package, with extrapolation to 400,000 templates for PBMC samples and to 120,000 templates for tissue samples. Clonality was calculated as one minus Pielou's evenness. Tissue-enriched TCRs were identified through differential abundance testing performed on productive amino-acid clonotypes, with a minimum total count of 5 and an alpha of 0.1. The Jaccard Index and the Morisita Overlap Index were used to quantify repertoire overlap between compartments. GLIPH grouped TCR beta CDR3s together with public tetramer-defined viral CDR3s, and a viral motif had to include at least three viral sequences and also show V-gene enrichment. Entries here come from immuneACCESS through TCRdb and include only in-frame sequences with V and J called. Some clones fail to appear in such tables; in the studies checked, an unresolved V gene covers under half of the shortfall, and the cause of the remainder is unknown. The V and J calls and clone size come from that table; D and trimming were worked out from the DNA. The sample table holds around 36,000 clones, of which around 75% were seen once. The ten largest clonotypes hold less than 45% of the sample.

At diagnosis, tumor, uninvolved tumor-adjacent lung and peripheral blood were collected and then preserved as a mix of FFPE and fresh-frozen material. For TCR repertoire profiling, the blood samples were analyzed as peripheral blood mononuclear cells. Study-wide conclusions, independent of this receptor: Uninvolved tumor-adjacent lung showed the highest T cell clonality, higher than tumor, which suggests more focused antigenic responses in the uninvolved tumor-adjacent lung. Higher T cell density in blood was associated with longer overall survival, whereas higher clonality in adjacent lung was associated with shorter survival. A median of about 55 of the top 100 tumor clones were detected in paired uninvolved adjacent lung, and 28 of these tumor clones were also found among the top 100 clones of the paired uninvolved adjacent lung. Because multi-region tumor sequencing was not performed, intratumor heterogeneity could not be ruled out. Because of the exploratory design, TCR variables were selected using unadjusted p-values without false-discovery rate correction.

Trimming leaves V shorter by 4 bases and J shorter by 2 bases, with the junction holding 6 bases beyond the gene matches. From the germline V gene, CDR1 is SGHTA and CDR2 is FQGNSA. Taken from cysteine to phenylalanine, the CDR3 has 16 residues. Only the CDR3 part of the read is kept: 48 bases, read in frame from the first base. The receptor's source is a woman aged 40 to 75 with stage II squamous cell lung carcinoma. The chain uses TRBV7-2 and TRBJ2-2, and TRBD1 aligns with 8 junction nucleotides. The material sequenced was PBMCs, taken before any cancer treatment. The sequenced DNA is TGTGCCAGCAGCTCAAGGACAGGGATCAACACCGGGGAGCTGTTTTTT. Its protein reads: CASSSRTGINTGELFF.